The 4 T cell receptor beta chains reported below all come from one sample, sequenced in a study of Ad26.COV2.S vaccination and SARS-CoV-2 variants. The table came from immunoSEQ multiplex PCR; TCRdb's copy has only in-frame clones and leaves some out. The sample gives some 340,000 clones, around 84% of which show up once; more than 1.5% is in the top ten. Treatment defined: roughly 20 received Ad26.COV2.S at low or high dose, single or two shots; about 5 received placebo; per-sample allocation not given. Collection of samples fell on day 63 after the first vaccine or placebo injection. Sequencing was performed on peripheral blood, taken in a trial of Ad26.COV2.S vaccine versus placebo. The receptors stem from a person between 18 and 60 years old who received the Ad26.COV2.S COVID-19 vaccine or a placebo.

The chain carries TRBV30 and TRBJ1-1, with D perhaps matching TRBD1 (5 bases). The CDR3 totals 15 residues. Between the trimmed V and J ends, which lost 4 bases and 0 bases, there was a span of 15 bases. Germline CDR1 reads GTSNPN; CDR2 reads SVGIG (reference sequence). CDR3 DNA: TGTGCCTGGACCCAGGGTGTAGGTTTGAACACTGAAGCTTTCTTT. Its protein product is CAWTQGVGLNTEAFF.

CDR3 sequence (DNA): TGTGCCAGCAGTGCTGAAGGGGACACTGAAGCTTTCTTT. This gives the protein CASSAEGDTEAFF. The rearrangement joins TRBV2 to TRBJ1-1; perhaps TRBD1 as D (5 bases). The CDR3 extends over 13 amino acids. The V end lost 4 bases, the J end lost 3 bases, and 9 bases lay between the germline ends. Germline CDR1 and CDR2: SNHLY and FYNNEI. Together with reference TRBV2 and TRBJ1-1, the CDR3 gives the full variable domain: EPEVTQTPSHQVTQMGQEVILRCVPISNHLYFYWYRQILGQKVEFLVSFYNNEISEKSEIFDDQFSVERPDGSNFTLKIRSTKLEDSAMYFCASSAEGDTEAFFGQGTRLTVV.

The genes are TRBV4-2 and TRBJ2-5; D tentatively fits TRBD1 or TRBD2 (5 bases each). CDR1 is LGHNA, CDR2 YNFKEQ, per germline. Trimming stripped 1 base from V and 5 bases from J, with 11 bases between. CDR3 length: 14 amino acids. CDR3 sequence reads: CASSQGRGEETQYF. CDR3 in DNA: TGTGCCAGCAGCCAAGGAAGGGGAGAGGAGACCCAGTACTTC.

This clone came up a few times. This chain's CDR3 is CASSEVLAGGSRENEQFF. The CDR3 DNA reads TGTGCCAGCAGTGAAGTACTAGCGGGGGGGTCGAGAGAAAATGAGCAGTTCTTC. V gene TRBV2 combines with J gene TRBJ2-1, with TRBD2 identical over 13 bases. Trimming removed 1 base from V and 7 bases from J; junction bases left unmatched: 10. This CDR3 is 18 amino acids long. The germline gives CDR1 SNHLY, CDR2 FYNNEI. The whole variable domain, filled in from reference TRBV2 and TRBJ2-1, reads EPEVTQTPSHQVTQMGQEVILRCVPISNHLYFYWYRQILGQKVEFLVSFYNNEISEKSEIFDDQFSVERPDGSNFTLKIRSTKLEDSAMYFCASSEVLAGGSRENEQFFGPGTRLTVL.